Following are 13 T cell receptor beta chains from one sample sequenced in a study of blood T cell repertoires in COVID-19. The protocol was immunoSEQ multiplex PCR, while the TCRdb copy is restricted to in-frame clones and leaves out a portion. Here the sample spans about 180,000 clones, 70% to 90% being singletons. The specimen sequenced was peripheral blood. The receptor source for this set is a man between 60 and 75 years old with acute or convalescent COVID-19.

The rearrangement uses TRBV5-1 and TRBJ2-1; 11 bases map to TRBD2. The length of the CDR3 is 14 residues. The germline gives CDR1 SGHRS, CDR2 YFSETQ. The V gene end was trimmed by 7 bases and the J gene end by 8 bases; junction bases not matched to a gene: 8. Written as DNA, the CDR3 is TGCGCCAGCCGCCGACTAGCGGGAAACGATGAGCAGTTCTTC. This sequence encodes CASRRLAGNDEQFF.

The chain employs TRBV7-3 and TRBJ1-1, with no clear D. The ends were cut back, 2 bases at V and 0 bases at J, with 7 bases in the middle. CDR1 is SGHTA, CDR2 FQGTGA, per germline. The CDR3 covers 14 residues. DNA of the CDR3: TGTGCCAGCAGCTTATGGCCCGTGAACACTGAAGCTTTCTTT. It specifies CASSLWPVNTEAFF.

This clone was picked up one time. The chain uses TRBV7-9 and TRBJ2-5; TRBD1 agrees at 7 bases. The J segment lost 3 bases and the V segment lost 8 bases, leaving 9 bases of the junction unmatched. This CDR3 spans 14 amino acids. Germline V CDR1 and CDR2: SEHNR, FQNEAQ (reference sequence). The CDR3 DNA follows: TGTGCCAGCGGGCGGTCCGGGACAGAAGAGACCCAGTACTTC. Protein: CASGRSGTEETQYF.

The CDR3 sequence is CASSLGGQAYNEQFF. For the CDR3, the DNA is TGCGCCAGCAGCTTGGGCGGACAGGCCTACAATGAGCAGTTCTTC. The chain joins TRBV5-1 to TRBJ2-1, with 7 bases aligning to TRBD1. CDR3 size: 15 residues. Germline loops: CDR1 SGHRS, CDR2 YFSETQ. V shed 0 bases and J 2 bases; nucleotides not matched to a gene: 2.

About this clone: This same CDR3 is encoded by further DNA sequences in the sample. The CDR3 region has the DNA TGTGCCAGCAGTCTGGTCGCGGGTTCACCCCTCCACTTT. Translated, it gives CASSLVAGSPLHF. The genes are TRBV27 and TRBJ1-6; D gene uncertain. Germline CDR1 reads MNHEY; CDR2 reads SMNVEV (reference sequence). The CDR3 runs to 13 residues. V lost 5 bases and J 9 bases, leaving 11 bases between the germline ends.

The rearrangement joins TRBV9 to TRBJ2-5; 7 bases are shared with TRBD1. CDR1 is SGDLS, CDR2 YYNGEE, per germline. The CDR3 totals 13 residues. The V gene end was trimmed by 4 bases and the J gene end by 4 bases; junction bases not matched to a gene: 4. The CDR3 nucleotides read TGTGCCAGCAGCAGGGACAGCCGAGAGACCCAGTACTTC. Translating it yields CASSRDSRETQYF. The whole variable domain, filled in from reference TRBV9 and TRBJ2-5, reads DSGVTQTPKHLITATGQRVTLRCSPRSGDLSVYWYQQSLDQGLQFLIQYYNGEERAKGNILERFSAQQFPDLHSELNLSSLELGDSALYFCASSRDSRETQYFGPGTRLLVL.

The rearrangement joins TRBV4-1 to TRBJ2-5, with a weak D call TRBD2 (6 bases). Between the trimmed V and J ends, which lost 3 bases and 4 bases, there was a span of 6 bases. This CDR3 region has 12 residues. CDR1 is MGHRA and CDR2 is YSYEKL in the germline V gene. CDR3 DNA sequence: TGCGCCAGCAGCCAGGGGGGAGAGACCCAGTACTTC. This sequence encodes CASSQGGETQYF.

This clone was counted between two and nine times. The chain couples TRBV9 to TRBJ2-1, with TRBD2 matching over 8 bases. Germline CDR1 is SGDLS and CDR2 is YYNGEE. The CDR3 totals 16 residues. The V gene end was trimmed by 4 bases and the J gene end by 9 bases; junction bases not matched to a gene: 15. The CDR3 DNA sequence: TGTGCCAGCAGCCCCCTCCCCAGCGGGAGAGTCGGTGAGCAGTTCTTC. Encoded protein: CASSPLPSGRVGEQFF.

This clone was seen once. The chain uses TRBV16 and TRBJ2-7; 13 bases agree with TRBD2. CDR3 length: 19 residues. Unmatched junction bases numbered 14, after V lost 2 bases and J lost 4 bases. Germline CDR1 and CDR2: KGHSY and FQNENV. Written as DNA, the CDR3 is TGTGCCAGCAGCCAACCGGGCCCCGGGACTAGCGGGACCAGATACGAGCAGTACTTC. Its protein is CASSQPGPGTSGTRYEQYF.

The chain recombines TRBV21-1 with TRBJ2-5; no check of the table's D call, TRBD1, against the DNA was made. TRBV21-1 is a pseudogene locus. The CDR3 has 13 residues. CDR3 DNA sequence: TGTGCCAGCAGCCGACAGGCCGCGGGGACCCAGTACTTC. Its translation: CASSRQAAGTQYF.

There are many counts of this clone. V and J are TRBV5-3 and TRBJ1-6; no clear D. TRBV5-3 is sorted into the ORF group, with uncertain function. This CDR3 contains 16 residues. V was shortened by 0 bases and J by 0 bases, with 7 bases between the two germline ends. Here the CDR3 reads CARSLVPHSYNSPLHF. The CDR3 DNA sequence: TGTGCCAGAAGCTTGGTTCCCCACTCCTATAATTCACCCCTCCACTTT.

The chain is built from TRBV5-1 and TRBJ2-6, with D maybe TRBD1 (6 bases). This CDR3 region has 15 residues. The V gene's germline CDR1 is SGHRS and CDR2 YFSETQ. V dropped 0 bases and J dropped 3 bases, with 7 bases sitting between them. The CDR3 sequence: CASSLAGVGANVLTF. For the CDR3, the DNA is TGCGCCAGCAGCTTGGCAGGGGTTGGGGCCAACGTCCTGACTTTC.

For this clone: Other DNA sequences of this sample code for an identical CDR3. The chain couples TRBV10-3 to TRBJ1-3; D gene uncertain. V dropped 2 bases and J dropped 4 bases, with 6 bases sitting between them. This CDR3 has 13 residues. CDR1 and CDR2 (germline): ENHRY, SYGVKD. CDR3 bases: TGTGCCATCAGTGAGGGGCAGGGAAACACCATATATTTT. Protein: CAISEGQGNTIYF.